The T cell receptor beta chain described here comes from a study of T cells after yellow fever vaccination. General observations from the study: Though weaker, the secondary response peaked faster, on day 5 versus 15. Abundant bulk-derived clonotypes could contaminate FACS-sorted repertoires. Some clonotypes, a small share, were shared between CD4 and CD8 compartments.

TCRdb reprocessed the 5' RACE reads with MiXCR, giving one entry per CDR3 protein. Among around 310,000 distinct CDR3 sequences, over 3.5% were seen once, and the ten largest hold roughly 19%. This clonotype was picked up a small number of times. What it recognizes is unknown. Germline V gene data show CDR1 as SGHVS and CDR2 as FQNEAQ. With 3 bases removed from V and 0 bases from J, the gap between germline ends came to 9 bases. There are 14 residues in the CDR3. The chain combines TRBV7-8 with TRBJ2-7; D gene unclear. This TCR was sampled from a man between 18 and 29 years old who received the YFV17D yellow fever vaccine. The starting material was PBMCs, obtained 15 days after the yellow fever booster vaccination. The CDR3 is CASSLVSLSYEQYV. DNA for the CDR3: TGTGCCAGCAGCTTGGTTTCCCTCTCCTACGAGCAGTACGTC.